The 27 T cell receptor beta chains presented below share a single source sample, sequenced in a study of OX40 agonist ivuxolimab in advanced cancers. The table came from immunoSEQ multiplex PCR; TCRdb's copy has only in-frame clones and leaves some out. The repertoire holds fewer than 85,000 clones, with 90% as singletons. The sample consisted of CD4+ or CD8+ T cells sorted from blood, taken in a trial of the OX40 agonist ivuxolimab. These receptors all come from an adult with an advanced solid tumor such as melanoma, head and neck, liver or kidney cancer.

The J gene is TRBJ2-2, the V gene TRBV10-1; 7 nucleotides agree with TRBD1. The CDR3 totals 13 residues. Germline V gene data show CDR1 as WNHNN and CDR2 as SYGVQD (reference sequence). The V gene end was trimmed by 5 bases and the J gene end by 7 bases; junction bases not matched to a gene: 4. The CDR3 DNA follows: TGCGCCAGCAGTCTTACAGGGGACGGGGAGCTGTTTTTT. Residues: CASSLTGDGELFF.

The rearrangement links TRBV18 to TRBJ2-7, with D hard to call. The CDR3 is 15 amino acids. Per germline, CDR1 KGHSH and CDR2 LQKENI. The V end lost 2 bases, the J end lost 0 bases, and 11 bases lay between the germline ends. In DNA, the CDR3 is TGTGCCAGCTCACCAACCGGGCCGAGCTCCTACGAGCAGTACTTC. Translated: CASSPTGPSSYEQYF.

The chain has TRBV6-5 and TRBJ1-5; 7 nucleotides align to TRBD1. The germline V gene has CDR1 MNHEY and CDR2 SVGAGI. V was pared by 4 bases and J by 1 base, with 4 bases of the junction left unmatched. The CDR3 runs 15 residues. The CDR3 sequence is CASSSTGMSNQPQHF. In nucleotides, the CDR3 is TGTGCCAGCAGTTCGACAGGGATGAGCAATCAGCCCCAGCATTTT.

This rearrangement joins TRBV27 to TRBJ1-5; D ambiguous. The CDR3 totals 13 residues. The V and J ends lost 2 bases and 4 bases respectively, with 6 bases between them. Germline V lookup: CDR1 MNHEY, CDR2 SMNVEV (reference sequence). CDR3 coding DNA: TGTGCCAGCAGTTTACGAGGGAATCAGCCCCAGCATTTT. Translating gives CASSLRGNQPQHF.

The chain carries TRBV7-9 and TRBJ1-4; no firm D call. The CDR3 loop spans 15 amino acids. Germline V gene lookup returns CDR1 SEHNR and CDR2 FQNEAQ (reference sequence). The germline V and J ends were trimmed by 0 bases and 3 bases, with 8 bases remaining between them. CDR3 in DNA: TGTGCCAGCAGCTTAGCGGCGCTGTCTAATGAAAAACTGTTTTTT. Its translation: CASSLAALSNEKLFF.

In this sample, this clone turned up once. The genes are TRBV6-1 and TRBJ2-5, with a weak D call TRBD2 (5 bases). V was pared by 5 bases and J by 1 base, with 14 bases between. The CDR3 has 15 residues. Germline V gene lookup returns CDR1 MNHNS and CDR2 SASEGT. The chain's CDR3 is CASSLSAGVQETQYF. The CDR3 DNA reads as TGTGCCAGCAGTCTTTCCGCCGGGGTCCAAGAGACCCAGTACTTC.

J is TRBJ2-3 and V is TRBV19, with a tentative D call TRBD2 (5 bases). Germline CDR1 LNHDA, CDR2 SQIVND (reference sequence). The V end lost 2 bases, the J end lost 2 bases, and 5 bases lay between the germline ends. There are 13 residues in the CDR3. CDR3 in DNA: TGTGCCAGTAGTATACTAGCCACAGATACGCAGTATTTT. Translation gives CASSILATDTQYF. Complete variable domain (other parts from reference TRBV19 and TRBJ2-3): DGGITQSPKYLFRKEGQNVTLSCEQNLNHDAMYWYRQDPGQGLRLIYYSQIVNDFQKGDIAEGYSVSREKKESFPLTVTSAQKNPTAFYLCASSILATDTQYFGPGTRLTVL.

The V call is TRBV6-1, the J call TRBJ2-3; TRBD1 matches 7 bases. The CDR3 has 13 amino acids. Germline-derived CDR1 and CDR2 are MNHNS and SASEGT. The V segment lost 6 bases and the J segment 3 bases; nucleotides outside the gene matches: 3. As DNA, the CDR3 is TGTGCCAGCAGGGTGACAGGGACAGATACGCAGTATTTT. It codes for CASRVTGTDTQYF.

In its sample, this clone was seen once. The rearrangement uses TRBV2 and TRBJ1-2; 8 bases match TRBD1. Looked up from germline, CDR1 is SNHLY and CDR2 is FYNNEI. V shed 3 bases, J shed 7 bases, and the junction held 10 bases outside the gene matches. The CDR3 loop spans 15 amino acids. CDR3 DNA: TGTGCCAGCAGTGACAGGGGGCGTTCTTCAGGTGGCTACACCTTC. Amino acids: CASSDRGRSSGGYTF.

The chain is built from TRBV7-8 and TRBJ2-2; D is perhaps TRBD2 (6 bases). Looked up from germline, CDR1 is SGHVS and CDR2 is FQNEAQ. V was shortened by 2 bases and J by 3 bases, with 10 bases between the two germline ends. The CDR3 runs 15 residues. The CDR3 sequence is CASSLLGLDTGELFF. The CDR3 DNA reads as TGTGCCAGCAGCTTACTGGGACTCGACACCGGGGAGCTGTTTTTT.

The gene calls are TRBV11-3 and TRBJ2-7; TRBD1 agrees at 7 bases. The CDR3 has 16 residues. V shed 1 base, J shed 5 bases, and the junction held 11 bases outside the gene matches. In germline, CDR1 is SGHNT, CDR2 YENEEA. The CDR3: CASSLVGTRQGDEQYF. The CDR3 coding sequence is TGTGCCAGCAGCTTAGTGGGGACGAGACAGGGCGACGAGCAGTACTTC.

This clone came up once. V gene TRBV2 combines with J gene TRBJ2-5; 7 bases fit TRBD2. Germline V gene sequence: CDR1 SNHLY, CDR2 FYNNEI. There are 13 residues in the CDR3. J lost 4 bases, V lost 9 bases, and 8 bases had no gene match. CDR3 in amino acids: CASSLTSAETQYF. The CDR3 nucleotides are TGTGCCAGTTCCTTAACTAGCGCAGAGACCCAGTACTTC.

The DNA of the CDR3 is TGTGCCAGCAGGCAGGGATACGGGGGAAACACCATATATTTT. It is translated as CASRQGYGGNTIYF. The gene calls are TRBV5-6 and TRBJ1-3, with D possibly TRBD1 on 5 matching bases. The CDR3 extends over 14 amino acids. The germline V gene has CDR1 SGHDT and CDR2 YYEEEE. Trimming took 5 bases from V and 4 from J, leaving 13 bases between them.

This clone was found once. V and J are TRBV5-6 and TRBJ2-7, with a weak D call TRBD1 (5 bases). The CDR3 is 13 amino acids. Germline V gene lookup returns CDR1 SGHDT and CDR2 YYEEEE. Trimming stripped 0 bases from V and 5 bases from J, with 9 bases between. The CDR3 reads CASSLAWGHEQYF. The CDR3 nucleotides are TGTGCCAGCAGCTTGGCTTGGGGCCACGAGCAGTACTTC.

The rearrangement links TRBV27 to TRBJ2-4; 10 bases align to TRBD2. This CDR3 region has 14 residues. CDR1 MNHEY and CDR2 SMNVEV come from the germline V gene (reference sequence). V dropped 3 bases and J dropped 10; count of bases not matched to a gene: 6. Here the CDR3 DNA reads TGTGCCAGCAGTTTTAGGCTAGCGGGAGAGATTCAGTACTTC. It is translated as CASSFRLAGEIQYF.

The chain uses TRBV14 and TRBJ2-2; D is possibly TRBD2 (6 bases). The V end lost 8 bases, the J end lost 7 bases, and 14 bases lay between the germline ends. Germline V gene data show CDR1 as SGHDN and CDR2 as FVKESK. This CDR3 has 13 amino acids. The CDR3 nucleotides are TGTGCCAGCGGAAGACCCGGGAGCGGGGAGCTGTTTTTT. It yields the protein CASGRPGSGELFF.

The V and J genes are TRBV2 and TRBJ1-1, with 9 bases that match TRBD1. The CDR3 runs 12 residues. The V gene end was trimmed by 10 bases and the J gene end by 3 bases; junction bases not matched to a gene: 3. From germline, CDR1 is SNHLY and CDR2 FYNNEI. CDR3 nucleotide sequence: TGTGCCACGGGACAGGGATACACTGAAGCTTTCTTT. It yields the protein CATGQGYTEAFF. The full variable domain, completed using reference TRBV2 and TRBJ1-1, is EPEVTQTPSHQVTQMGQEVILRCVPISNHLYFYWYRQILGQKVEFLVSFYNNEISEKSEIFDDQFSVERPDGSNFTLKIRSTKLEDSAMYFCATGQGYTEAFFGQGTRLTVV.

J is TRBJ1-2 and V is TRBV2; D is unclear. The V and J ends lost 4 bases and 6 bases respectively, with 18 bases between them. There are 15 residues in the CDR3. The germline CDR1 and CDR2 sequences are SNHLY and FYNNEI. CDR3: CASSVERMAPNGYTF. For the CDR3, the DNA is TGTGCCAGCAGTGTCGAACGGATGGCGCCGAATGGCTACACCTTC.

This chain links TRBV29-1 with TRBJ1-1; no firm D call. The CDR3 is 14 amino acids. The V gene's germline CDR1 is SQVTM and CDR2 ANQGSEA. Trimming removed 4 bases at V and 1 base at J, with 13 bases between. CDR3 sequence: CSVGSRVGNTEAFF. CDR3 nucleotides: TGCAGCGTTGGTTCCCGGGTGGGGAACACTGAAGCTTTCTTT.

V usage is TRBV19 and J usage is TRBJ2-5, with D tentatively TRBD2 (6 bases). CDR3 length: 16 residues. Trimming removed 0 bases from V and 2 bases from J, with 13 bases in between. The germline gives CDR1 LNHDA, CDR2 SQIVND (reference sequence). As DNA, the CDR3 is TGTGCCAGTAGTATAGATACTTCGGCGGGGCAAGAGACCCAGTACTTC. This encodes CASSIDTSAGQETQYF.

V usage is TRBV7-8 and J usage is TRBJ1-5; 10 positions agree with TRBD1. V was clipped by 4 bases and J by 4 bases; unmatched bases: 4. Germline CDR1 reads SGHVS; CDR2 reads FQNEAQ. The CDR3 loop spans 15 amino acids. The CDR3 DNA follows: TGTGCCAGCAGCTCCTGGGACAGGGGAAATCAGCCCCAGCATTTT. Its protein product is CASSSWDRGNQPQHF.

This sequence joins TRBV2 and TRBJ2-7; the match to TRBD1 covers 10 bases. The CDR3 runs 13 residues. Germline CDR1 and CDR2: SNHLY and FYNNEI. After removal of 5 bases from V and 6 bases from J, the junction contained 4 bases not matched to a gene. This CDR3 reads CASSTGTGVEQYF. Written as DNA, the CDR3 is TGTGCCAGCAGTACCGGGACAGGGGTCGAGCAGTACTTC.

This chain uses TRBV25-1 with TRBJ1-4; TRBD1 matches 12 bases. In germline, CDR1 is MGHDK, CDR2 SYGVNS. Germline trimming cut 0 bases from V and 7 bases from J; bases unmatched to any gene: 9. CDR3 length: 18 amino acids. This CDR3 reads CASSEYSSGTGGFEKLFF. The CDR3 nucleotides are TGTGCCAGCAGTGAATATTCTTCCGGGACAGGGGGCTTTGAAAAACTGTTTTTT.

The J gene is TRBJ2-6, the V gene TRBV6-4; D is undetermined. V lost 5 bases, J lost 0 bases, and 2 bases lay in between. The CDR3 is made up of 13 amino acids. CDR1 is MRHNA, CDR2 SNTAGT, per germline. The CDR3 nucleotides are TGTGCCAGCAGTTCCTCTGGGGCCAACGTCCTGACTTTC. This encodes CASSSSGANVLTF.

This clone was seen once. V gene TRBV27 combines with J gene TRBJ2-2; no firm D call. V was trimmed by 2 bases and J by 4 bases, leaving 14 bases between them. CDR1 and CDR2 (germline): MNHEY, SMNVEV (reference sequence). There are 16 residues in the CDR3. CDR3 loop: CASSLGVLWGTGELFF. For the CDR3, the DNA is TGTGCCAGCAGTTTAGGGGTCTTGTGGGGCACCGGGGAGCTGTTTTTT.

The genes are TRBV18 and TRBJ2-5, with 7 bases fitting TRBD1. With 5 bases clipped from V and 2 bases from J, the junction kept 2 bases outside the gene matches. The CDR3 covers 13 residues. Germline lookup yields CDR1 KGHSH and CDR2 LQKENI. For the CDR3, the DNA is TGTGCCAGCTCAAAACAGGGGCAAGAGACCCAGTACTTC. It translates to CASSKQGQETQYF.

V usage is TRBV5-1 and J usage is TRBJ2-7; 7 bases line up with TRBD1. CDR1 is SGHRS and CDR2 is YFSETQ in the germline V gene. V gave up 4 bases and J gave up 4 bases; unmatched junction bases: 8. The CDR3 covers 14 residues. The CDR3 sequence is CASSVGTVSYEQYF. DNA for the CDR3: TGCGCCAGCAGCGTGGGGACAGTGAGTTACGAGCAGTACTTC.